These 2 T cell receptor beta chains originate from one sample sequenced in a study of T-cell memory formation after mild COVID-19. TCRdb fed the 5' RACE reads into MiXCR, producing one record per CDR3 protein. The sample lists approximately 99,000 distinct CDR3 sequences, 18% seen once, with 5% to 7% in the top ten. Sample: PBMCs or a T cell subset sorted from them (not recorded which). The receptor source for this set is a young man who had mild COVID-19 (a few samples of this study predate the infection). Cell type and time point are not known.

This clonotype was detected a few times. The rearrangement joins TRBV7-9 to TRBJ1-4; perhaps TRBD1 as D (6 bases). Germline V gene data show CDR1 as SEHNR and CDR2 as FQNEAQ (reference sequence). The ends were cut back, 1 base at V and 1 base at J, with 10 bases in the middle. This CDR3 region has 16 residues. The CDR3 DNA follows: TGTGCCAGCAGCTTAGGTTTCAGGGGAACTAATGAAAAACTGTTTTTT. This codes for CASSLGFRGTNEKLFF.

This clonotype has more than one count but fewer than ten. This chain uses TRBV18 with TRBJ2-7, with 7 nucleotides matching TRBD1. CDR1 is KGHSH and CDR2 is LQKENI in the germline V gene. V lost 4 bases and J lost 5; bases outside the gene matches: 8. There are 14 residues in the CDR3. The CDR3 bases are TGTGCCAGCTCACGCCGACAGGGAGTCGACGAGCAGTACGTC. Translation gives CASSRRQGVDEQYV.